This T cell receptor beta chain stems from a study of shared clonotypes between healthy human individuals. The study's findings and limits: Sampling covered blood only; tissue repertoires likely differ.

With respect to this clone: Its antigen remains unknown.

The CDR3 runs 14 residues. Trimming pared 2 bases from V and 2 bases from J, leaving 10 bases between. CDR1 and CDR2 from the germline V gene are SGHDT and YYEEEE. Unsorted PBMC DNA underwent sequencing on ten immunoSEQ deep assay plates. Method: immunoSEQ multiplex PCR; TCRdb's copy keeps in-frame clones and lacks some. This table has about 520,000 clones, roughly 80% appearing once. The chain carries TRBV5-6 and TRBJ2-5; D gene unclear. The sequencing sample was made of PBMCs. The sequence was obtained from a woman aged 40 to 55 in good health. Some clones in this sample may be carry-over from other donors' samples. CDR3 loop: CASSFFRIQETQYF. The CDR3 nucleotides read TGTGCCAGCAGCTTTTTCAGGATACAAGAGACCCAGTACTTC.